This T cell receptor (beta chain) derives from a study of PD-L1 blockade in urothelial cancer. Study-level information: Analyzed time points were 3 weeks (second dose) and 6 weeks after therapy began.

V gave up 8 bases and J gave up 6 bases; unmatched junction bases: 14. The CDR3 has 15 amino acids. From germline, CDR1 is MDHEN and CDR2 SYDVKM. The sample's time point: pretreatment peripheral blood. The study enrolled patients with locally advanced or metastatic urothelial carcinoma. Clones were read by immunoSEQ multiplex PCR, and TCRdb kept only the in-frame ones, dropping some. The table includes about 35,000 clones, 65% to 90% detected once. The gene calls are TRBV28 and TRBJ2-7; TRBD1 aligns across 9 bases. The sequencing used PBMCs, collected around atezolizumab (anti-PD-L1) treatment. The sequence derives from a man in his sixties with urothelial cancer. CDR3 nucleotides: TGTGCCAGCTCTAACCTTCCCGGGACAGGGCTCGAGCAGTACTTC. Protein sequence: CASSNLPGTGLEQYF.